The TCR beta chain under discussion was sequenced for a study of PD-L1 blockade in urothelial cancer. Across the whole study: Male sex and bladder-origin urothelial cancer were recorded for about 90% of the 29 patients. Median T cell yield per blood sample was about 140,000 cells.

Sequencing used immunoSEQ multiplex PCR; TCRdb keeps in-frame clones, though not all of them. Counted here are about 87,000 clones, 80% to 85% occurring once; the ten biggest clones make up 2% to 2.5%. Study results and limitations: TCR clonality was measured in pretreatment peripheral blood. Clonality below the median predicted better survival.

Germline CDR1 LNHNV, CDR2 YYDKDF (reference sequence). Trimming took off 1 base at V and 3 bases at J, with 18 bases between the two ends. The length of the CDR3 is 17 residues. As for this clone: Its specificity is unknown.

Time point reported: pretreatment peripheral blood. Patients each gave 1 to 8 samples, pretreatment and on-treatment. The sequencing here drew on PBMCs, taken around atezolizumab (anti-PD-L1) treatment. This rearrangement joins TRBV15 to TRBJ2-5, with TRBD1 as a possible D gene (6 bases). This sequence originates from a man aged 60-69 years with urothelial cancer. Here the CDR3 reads CATSRGWTLQGEETQYF. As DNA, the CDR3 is TGTGCCACCAGCAGAGGATGGACACTACAGGGCGAAGAGACCCAGTACTTC.